The 14 T cell receptor beta chains below all came from one sample that was sequenced in a study of PD-1 blockade in classical Hodgkin lymphoma. Assay used: immunoSEQ multiplex PCR; TCRdb lists only in-frame clones, some missing. The repertoire holds some 150,000 clones, about 78% seen once, with roughly 9.8% in the top ten. Every single patient, without exception, relapsed after autologous stem cell transplantation, and brentuximab vedotin exposure varied. The input for sequencing was peripheral blood mononuclear cells (PBMCs), taken before the second cycle of nivolumab. These receptors all come from a human donor with classical Hodgkin lymphoma.

The chain combines TRBV5-1 with TRBJ2-3; TRBD1 aligns across 10 bases. The CDR3 extends over 14 amino acids. Germline V gene data show CDR1 as SGHRS and CDR2 as YFSETQ. V shed 4 bases and J 7 bases; nucleotides not matched to a gene: 6. CDR3 sequence reads: CASSRDRGINTQYF. The CDR3 coding sequence is TGCGCCAGCAGCCGGGACAGGGGAATAAATACGCAGTATTTT.

The sample holds one count of this clone. The chain joins TRBV19 to TRBJ2-5; D remains ambiguous. Trimming cost V 4 bases and J 5 bases, with 8 bases left between them. Looked up from germline, CDR1 is LNHDA and CDR2 is SQIVND (reference sequence). The length of the CDR3 is 12 residues. CDR3 bases: TGTGCCAGTAGTAAAGGGCGTGAGACCCAGTACTTC. Protein product: CASSKGRETQYF.

The genes are TRBV18 and TRBJ2-7; possibly TRBD2 for D (6 bases). CDR1 and CDR2 from the germline V gene are KGHSH and LQKENI. CDR3 size: 14 residues. V lost 3 bases to trimming and J lost 3 bases, with 12 bases between them. CDR3 nucleotides: TGTGCCAGCTCACCCCCACCGGGAGACTACGAGCAGTACTTC. Protein sequence: CASSPPPGDYEQYF.

The gene calls are TRBV7-9 and TRBJ2-6; no reliable D call. Trimming pared 3 bases from V and 0 bases from J, leaving 6 bases between. Germline assignment: CDR1 SEHNR and CDR2 FQNEAQ (reference sequence). This CDR3 contains 15 residues. In DNA form, the CDR3 reads TGTGCCAGCAGCTTCAGGAGCTCTGGGGCCAACGTCCTGACTTTC. Protein: CASSFRSSGANVLTF. Full variable domain (remainder filled in from reference TRBV7-9 and TRBJ2-6): DTGVSQNPRHKITKRGQNVTFRCDPISEHNRLYWYRQTLGQGPEFLTYFQNEAQLEKSRLLSDRFSAERPKGSFSTLEIQRTEQGDSAMYLCASSFRSSGANVLTFGAGSRLTVL.

This clone was detected once. This chain links TRBV5-5 with TRBJ1-2; 7 bases map to TRBD1. Germline V gives CDR1 SGHKS, CDR2 YYEKEE (reference sequence). The CDR3 is made up of 13 amino acids. The V segment lost 2 bases and the J segment 4 bases; nucleotides outside the gene matches: 2. CDR3 loop: CASSLNRGYGYTF. The CDR3 region has the DNA TGTGCCAGCAGCTTAAACAGGGGCTATGGCTACACCTTC.

This chain joins TRBV6-5 and TRBJ1-5; tentatively, D is TRBD1 (6 bases). Per germline, CDR1 MNHEY and CDR2 SVGAGI. V shed 4 bases and J shed 2 bases, with 9 bases lying between them. This CDR3 is 14 amino acids long. The CDR3 bases are TGTGCCAGCAGTTGGGACATAGGCAATCAGCCCCAGCATTTT. Residues: CASSWDIGNQPQHF.

V gene TRBV9 combines with J gene TRBJ2-3; 8 nucleotides line up with TRBD2. The germline V gene has CDR1 SGDLS and CDR2 YYNGEE. J was trimmed by 7 bases and V by 0 bases; bases with no gene match: 10. The CDR3 has 16 residues. CDR3 nucleotide sequence: TGTGCCAGCAGCGTAGGCGGACTAGCCGGTACCAATACGCAGTATTTT. This encodes CASSVGGLAGTNTQYF.

V usage is TRBV21-1 and J usage is TRBJ2-7; the table's D call, TRBD2, was not checked against the DNA. TRBV21-1 is given as a pseudogene. The CDR3 is 18 amino acids. In DNA, the CDR3 is TGTGCCAGCAGCACAGCGGGGGGAAATAGGGAGTTCTCCTACGAGCAGTACTTC. Encoded protein: CASSTAGGNREFSYEQYF.

The chain recombines TRBV4-3 with TRBJ2-1; TRBD2 agrees at 10 bases. The V gene's germline CDR1 is LGHNA and CDR2 YSLEER. The CDR3 extends over 16 amino acids. After removal of 0 bases from V and 8 bases from J, the junction contained 7 bases not matched to a gene. CDR3 sequence (DNA): TGCGCCAGCAGCCAAGAGCACGGACTAGCGGTTCATGAGCAGTTCTTC. Translation gives CASSQEHGLAVHEQFF.

The chain combines TRBV28 with TRBJ1-1; D gene unclear. The CDR3 loop spans 14 amino acids. V dropped 1 base and J dropped 1 base, with 7 bases sitting between them. In germline, CDR1 is MDHEN, CDR2 SYDVKM. CDR3 amino acids: CASSLYTPNTEAFF. In DNA form, the CDR3 reads TGTGCCAGCAGTTTATACACTCCGAACACTGAAGCTTTCTTT. Variable domain in full (rest from reference TRBV28 and TRBJ1-1): DVKVTQSSRYLVKRTGEKVFLECVQDMDHENMFWYRQDPGLGLRLIYFSYDVKMKEKGDIPEGYSVSREKKERFSLILESASTNQTSMYLCASSLYTPNTEAFFGQGTRLTVV.

There are a few counts of this clone. The genes are TRBV27 and TRBJ1-2; D remains ambiguous. CDR1 MNHEY and CDR2 SMNVEV come from the germline V gene (reference sequence). Deletions cut 3 bases from V and 3 bases from J, with 8 bases between. The CDR3 is made up of 13 amino acids. The CDR3 sequence: CASSFQADYGYTF. For the CDR3, the DNA is TGTGCCAGCAGTTTCCAGGCGGACTATGGCTACACCTTC.

This clone appeared a single time. The chain has TRBV18 and TRBJ2-2; D assignment may be TRBD1 or TRBD2 (5 bases each). Trimming removed 5 bases from V and 4 bases from J, with 17 bases in between. The V gene's germline CDR1 is KGHSH and CDR2 LQKENI. The CDR3 runs to 16 residues. CDR3 coding DNA: TGTGCCAGCTCATCCCAATCCGGGACGGCCACCGGGGAGCTGTTTTTT. This encodes CASSSQSGTATGELFF.

This clone was observed a handful of times. The genes are TRBV28 and TRBJ2-7; D gene uncertain. The germline gives CDR1 MDHEN, CDR2 SYDVKM. V dropped 2 bases and J dropped 2 bases, with 10 bases sitting between them. The CDR3 runs 14 residues. CDR3 loop: CASSLKGITYEQYF. In DNA, the CDR3 is TGTGCCAGCAGTTTAAAAGGGATCACCTACGAGCAGTACTTC.

The chain has TRBV19 and TRBJ2-2; D uncertain. CDR3 size: 12 residues. The V end lost 1 base, the J end lost 6 bases, and 3 bases lay between the germline ends. Germline CDR1 and CDR2: LNHDA and SQIVND (reference sequence). As DNA, the CDR3 is TGTGCCAGTAGTATAGGCCCCGGGGAGCTGTTTTTT. Residues: CASSIGPGELFF.